Presented here are 28 T cell receptor beta chains from one specimen sequenced in a study of CD8 T cells in Susac syndrome. Random hexamers were used to reverse transcribe an amount of roughly 0.45 to 1 ug RNA. Using its own MiXCR run on the immunoSEQ multiplex PCR reads, TCRdb lists one record per CDR3 protein. This table has about 250,000 distinct CDR3 sequences, approximately 92% appearing once. Input material: CD4+ T cells from PBMCs. The source of these receptors is a human donor with multiple sclerosis.

The chain recombines TRBV25-1 with TRBJ2-5, with D perhaps TRBD1 or TRBD2 (5 bases each). Germline assignment: CDR1 MGHDK and CDR2 SYGVNS. This CDR3 contains 15 residues. V dropped 1 base and J dropped 4 bases, with 13 bases sitting between them. The CDR3 DNA follows: TGTGCCAGCAGTGAATGGGGGACGAGTGGAGAGACCCAGTACTTC. Amino acids: CASSEWGTSGETQYF.

The CDR3 nucleotides are TGTGCCAGCAGTTTGGTCCGGGGGGGAGGCTACACCTTC. It translates to CASSLVRGGGYTF. The rearrangement joins TRBV27 to TRBJ1-2, with a possible D match to TRBD1 (5 bases). The CDR3 covers 13 residues. Trimming left V 3 bases short and J 8 bases short, with 13 bases between. Germline assignment: CDR1 MNHEY and CDR2 SMNVEV (reference sequence).

The chain carries TRBV7-3 and TRBJ1-6; TRBD1 is a possible D gene (5 bases). From germline, CDR1 is SGHTA and CDR2 FQGTGA. V was cut by 3 bases and J by 6 bases, with 6 bases left in between. The CDR3 covers 13 residues. As DNA, the CDR3 is TGTGCCAGCAGCTTCAGGGCTAATTCACCCCTCCACTTT. It yields the protein CASSFRANSPLHF.

The chain employs TRBV24-1 and TRBJ2-3; a weak D match, TRBD1 (7 bases). Trimming removed 12 bases at V and 2 bases at J, with 35 bases between. The CDR3 length is 20 residues. In germline, CDR1 is KGHDR, CDR2 SFDVKD. The CDR3 sequence: CAPIRDSRNPGLIFTDTQYF. Here the CDR3 DNA reads TGTGCCCCCATTAGGGACAGCCGAAACCCGGGACTCATTTTCACAGATACGCAGTATTTT.

The chain joins TRBV4-1 to TRBJ2-5; tentative D call: TRBD2 (6 bases). V was clipped by 1 base and J by 9 bases, with 15 bases between them. The CDR3 has 14 amino acids. Germline assignment: CDR1 MGHRA and CDR2 YSYEKL. CDR3 sequence: CASSQGLEGWAQYF. Here the CDR3 DNA reads TGCGCCAGCAGCCAAGGATTGGAGGGCTGGGCCCAGTACTTC.

V usage is TRBV7-3 and J usage is TRBJ2-3; 9 nucleotides line up with TRBD1. This CDR3 is built from 15 residues. From germline, CDR1 is SGHTA and CDR2 FQGTGA. Trimming cost V 6 bases and J 4 bases; bases outside gene matches: 8. The CDR3 coding sequence is TGTGCCAGCAGTAGGGGACAGGGAGTCTCAGATACGCAGTATTTT. Its protein product is CASSRGQGVSDTQYF.

This clonotype came up once. The chain carries TRBV5-4 and TRBJ2-7; D may correspond to TRBD1 or TRBD2 (5 bases each). Germline-derived CDR1 and CDR2 are SGHNT and YYREEE (reference sequence). The CDR3 has 14 residues. Between the trimmed V and J ends, which lost 0 bases and 3 bases, there was a span of 10 bases. The CDR3 spells CASSLGGRDYEQYF. In DNA, the CDR3 is TGTGCCAGCAGCTTGGGGGGACGAGACTACGAGCAGTACTTC.

The rearrangement uses TRBV25-1 and TRBJ2-5; D is perhaps TRBD2 (5 bases). The CDR3 length is 17 residues. Trimming removed 5 bases at V and 1 base at J, with 20 bases between. Germline CDR1 is MGHDK and CDR2 is SYGVNS. The CDR3 DNA sequence: TGTGCCAGCAGTTCTCCCCGACAAGGAGGAGGCCAAGAGACCCAGTACTTC. Translating gives CASSSPRQGGGQETQYF.

This chain joins TRBV6-2 or TRBV6-3 and TRBJ1-2, with 11 positions matching TRBD1. The CDR3 has 16 amino acids. Germline V gene sequence: CDR1 MNHEY, CDR2 SVGEGT. After removal of 6 bases from V and 8 bases from J, the junction contained 14 bases not matched to a gene. The CDR3 DNA sequence: TGTGCCAGCAGAGCTCCGATGGGACAGGGGGTTGGAGGCTACACCTTC. Translated: CASRAPMGQGVGGYTF.

The chain recombines TRBV2 with TRBJ1-1; 11 positions match TRBD1. CDR3 length: 11 residues. Germline CDR1 is SNHLY and CDR2 is FYNNEI. After removal of 7 bases from V and 12 bases from J, the junction contained 4 bases not matched to a gene. The CDR3 loop reads CASTQDRGPFF. CDR3 DNA sequence: TGTGCCAGCACACAGGACAGGGGGCCTTTCTTT.

The CDR3 region has the DNA TGTGCCAGCAGCTTACTAGCGGGAGGGTCCTGGGAGCAGTACGTC. Protein: CASSLLAGGSWEQYV. The chain is built from TRBV5-8 and TRBJ2-7; 13 bases are shared with TRBD2. The CDR3 has 15 residues. The junction had 6 bases not matched to a gene; V was cut back by 2 bases and J by 7 bases. The germline gives CDR1 SGHTS, CDR2 YDEGEE.

This chain links TRBV11-1 with TRBJ2-1; TRBD1 might be the D (6 bases). In germline, CDR1 is SGHAT, CDR2 FQDESV (reference sequence). This CDR3 spans 15 amino acids. Trimming removed 6 bases from V and 3 bases from J, with 15 bases in between. The chain's CDR3 is CASRSRDTDYNEQFF. In DNA, the CDR3 is TGTGCCAGCAGATCACGGGACACAGACTACAATGAGCAGTTCTTC.

The chain joins TRBV5-1 to TRBJ1-4, with D possibly matching TRBD1 (5 bases). Trimming stripped 4 bases from V and 8 bases from J, with 18 bases between. The germline V gene has CDR1 SGHRS and CDR2 YFSETQ. The CDR3 spans 15 residues. The CDR3 region is CASSDERGTYEKLFF. As DNA, the CDR3 is TGCGCCAGCAGCGACGAAAGAGGGACGTACGAAAAACTGTTTTTT.

The chain has TRBV7-9 and TRBJ2-5, with a possible D match to TRBD2 (5 bases). The V gene's germline CDR1 is SEHNR and CDR2 FQNEAQ (reference sequence). V was trimmed by 5 bases and J by 5 bases, leaving 12 bases between them. CDR3 size: 13 residues. DNA for the CDR3: TGTGCCAGCAGCCGGGCGGGCCTCGAGACCCAGTACTTC. Its translation is CASSRAGLETQYF.

The chain links TRBV27 to TRBJ1-6; D is unresolved. The CDR3 runs to 15 residues. Germline-derived CDR1 and CDR2 are MNHEY and SMNVEV (reference sequence). Deletions cut 3 bases from V and 9 bases from J, with 15 bases between. The CDR3 region is CASSFQTPLGSPLHF. CDR3 nucleotide sequence: TGTGCCAGCAGTTTTCAGACCCCATTGGGTTCACCCCTCCACTTT.

This chain connects TRBV30 to TRBJ2-1; D may be TRBD2 (5 bases). The CDR3 totals 12 residues. V lost 3 bases, J lost 7 bases, and 10 bases lay in between. CDR1 GTSNPN and CDR2 SVGIG come from the germline V gene (reference sequence). The CDR3 is CAWSFPGNEQFF. For the CDR3, the DNA is TGTGCCTGGAGCTTCCCGGGGAATGAGCAGTTCTTC.

V usage is TRBV10-2 and J usage is TRBJ2-7; possibly TRBD1 for D (6 bases). The V end was cut by 0 bases, the J end by 3 bases, with 12 bases between. In germline, CDR1 is WSHSY, CDR2 SAAADI. The CDR3 is 15 residues long. The CDR3 nucleotides are TGCGCCAGCAGTGAGTCGGCAGGGGTGGGCTACGAGCAGTACTTC. This codes for CASSESAGVGYEQYF.

This sequence joins TRBV2 and TRBJ1-1; D remains ambiguous. This CDR3 spans 14 amino acids. CDR1 SNHLY and CDR2 FYNNEI come from the germline V gene. The V end was cut by 11 bases, the J end by 8 bases, with 24 bases between. The CDR3 loop reads CACSVSARSLEAFF. The CDR3 DNA reads TGTGCCTGTAGCGTTTCGGCCCGCTCCCTGGAAGCTTTCTTT.

The chain uses TRBV29-1 and TRBJ2-2; D gene ambiguous. V lost 7 bases and J lost 0, with 12 bases in between. Germline V gene data show CDR1 as SQVTM and CDR2 as ANQGSEA. CDR3 length equals 14 residues. The CDR3 loop reads CSANLDANTGELFF. The CDR3, as DNA: TGCAGCGCTAACTTGGACGCGAACACCGGGGAGCTGTTTTTT.

The chain combines TRBV12-3 or TRBV12-4 with TRBJ2-5, with TRBD2 as a possible D gene (6 bases). CDR3 length: 14 residues. Trimming shortened V by 5 bases and J by 5 bases, and 15 bases separated the two germline ends. The DNA for the CDR3 is TGTGCCAGCAGTCCCCCGGGGGTGCAGGAGACCCAGTACTTC. Its translation is CASSPPGVQETQYF.

The CDR3 loop is CASSSGDQLDTDTQYF. DNA for the CDR3: TGCGCCAGCAGCAGCGGGGACCAGCTAGACACAGATACGCAGTATTTT. The rearrangement uses TRBV5-1 and TRBJ2-3; 7 bases are a match to TRBD2. With 4 bases clipped from V and 2 bases from J, the junction kept 10 bases outside the gene matches. Germline V gene lookup returns CDR1 SGHRS and CDR2 YFSETQ. This CDR3 has 16 residues. Variable domain in full (rest from reference TRBV5-1 and TRBJ2-3): KAGVTQTPRYLIKTRGQQVTLSCSPISGHRSVSWYQQTPGQGLQFLFEYFSETQRNKGNFPGRFSGRQFSNSRSEMNVSTLELGDSALYLCASSSGDQLDTDTQYFGPGTRLTVL.

This chain connects TRBV4-2 to TRBJ1-4; possibly TRBD1 for D (5 bases). V was shortened by 0 bases and J by 7 bases, with 18 bases between the two germline ends. The CDR3 is made up of 17 amino acids. CDR1 is LGHNA, CDR2 YNFKEQ, per germline. The CDR3, as DNA: TGTGCCAGCAGCCAAGATACGGTAGGGACTGGTCTTGAAAAACTGTTTTTT. This translates into CASSQDTVGTGLEKLFF.

The DNA of the CDR3 is TGTGCCTGGAGTGTTTTTAGCGGGAGGCAAGAGACCCAGTACTTC. This encodes CAWSVFSGRQETQYF. This sequence joins TRBV30 and TRBJ2-5; 10 bases line up with TRBD2. CDR1 is GTSNPN, CDR2 SVGIG, per germline (reference sequence). Trimming at V came to 0 bases and at J to 2 bases, leaving 3 bases not matched to a gene. This CDR3 region has 15 residues.

CDR3 coding DNA: TGTGCCAGCAGGACGCAGGGGCGGGCCGGGGAGCTGTTTTTT. This translates into CASRTQGRAGELFF. The gene calls are TRBV28 and TRBJ2-2, with TRBD1 as a possible D gene (6 bases). V was shortened by 6 bases and J by 6 bases, with 14 bases between the two germline ends. The CDR3 runs to 14 residues. The germline gives CDR1 MDHEN, CDR2 SYDVKM.

The genes are TRBV2 and TRBJ2-2; 8 bases align to TRBD1. Losses at the gene ends were 6 bases for V and 8 bases for J; bases not matched to a gene: 11. The length of the CDR3 is 15 residues. Germline V lookup: CDR1 SNHLY, CDR2 FYNNEI. The CDR3 here is CASSVFTGGSGELFF. The CDR3 DNA reads as TGTGCCAGCAGCGTATTTACAGGGGGTTCTGGGGAGCTGTTTTTT.

The gene calls are TRBV6-1 and TRBJ1-2; 7 bases line up with TRBD1. Trimming at V came to 5 bases and at J to 4 bases, leaving 7 bases not matched to a gene. Germline CDR1 is MNHNS and CDR2 is SASEGT. This CDR3 is built from 14 residues. The CDR3 DNA reads as TGTGCCAGCAGTCCAGGACAGGCTTTCTATGGCTACACCTTC. Its protein product is CASSPGQAFYGYTF.

The chain combines TRBV4-1 with TRBJ1-5; the match to TRBD1 covers 8 bases. Trimming cost V 5 bases and J 6 bases; bases outside gene matches: 15. The V gene's germline CDR1 is MGHRA and CDR2 YSYEKL. The CDR3 is 17 residues long. CDR3 nucleotides: TGCGCCAGCAGCACTACTCCGACAGGGGAAAGGGGTCAGCCCCAGCATTTT. Amino acids: CASSTTPTGERGQPQHF.

This chain uses TRBV2 with TRBJ2-1; D remains unclear. Trimming stripped 4 bases from V and 0 bases from J, with 10 bases between. This CDR3 region has 15 residues. Per the germline V gene, CDR1 is SNHLY and CDR2 is FYNNEI. The CDR3 DNA reads TGTGCCAGCAGTGCCCTGGGTAGCTCCTACAATGAGCAGTTCTTC. The encoded protein is CASSALGSSYNEQFF.